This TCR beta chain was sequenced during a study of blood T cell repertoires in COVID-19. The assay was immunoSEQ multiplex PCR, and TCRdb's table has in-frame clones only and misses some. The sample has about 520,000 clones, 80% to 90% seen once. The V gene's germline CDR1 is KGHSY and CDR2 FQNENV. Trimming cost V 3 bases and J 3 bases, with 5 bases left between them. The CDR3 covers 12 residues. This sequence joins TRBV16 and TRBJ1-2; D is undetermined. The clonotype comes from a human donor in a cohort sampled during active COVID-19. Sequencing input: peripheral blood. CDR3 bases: TGTGCCAGCAGCCACGAGGACTATGGCTACACCTTC. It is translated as CASSHEDYGYTF. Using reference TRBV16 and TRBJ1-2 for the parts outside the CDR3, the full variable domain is GEEVAQTPKHLVRGEGQKAKLYCAPIKGHSYVFWYQQVLKNEFKFLISFQNENVFDETGMPKERFSAKCLPNSPCSLEIQATKLEDSAVYFCASSHEDYGYTFGSGTRLTVV.